The present entry profiles one T cell receptor beta chain with its context. The data belong to a study of blood T cell repertoires in COVID-19. Repertoires were generated with immunoSEQ multiplex PCR, while TCRdb's copy carries only in-frame clones and drops some. This sample has roughly 670,000 clones, with around 90% found just once. Sequencing was carried out using peripheral blood. The receptor was isolated from a woman aged 18-29 years with acute or convalescent COVID-19.

The CDR3 nucleotides are TGTGCCAGCAGTTACCAACAGGGGTTGAACACTGAAGCTTTCTTT. This gives the protein CASSYQQGLNTEAFF. This chain connects TRBV6-5 to TRBJ1-1, with 7 bases identical to TRBD1. The CDR3 runs 15 residues. CDR1 is MNHEY and CDR2 is SVGAGI in the germline V gene. V was pared by 2 bases and J by 0 bases, with 3 bases of the junction left unmatched.